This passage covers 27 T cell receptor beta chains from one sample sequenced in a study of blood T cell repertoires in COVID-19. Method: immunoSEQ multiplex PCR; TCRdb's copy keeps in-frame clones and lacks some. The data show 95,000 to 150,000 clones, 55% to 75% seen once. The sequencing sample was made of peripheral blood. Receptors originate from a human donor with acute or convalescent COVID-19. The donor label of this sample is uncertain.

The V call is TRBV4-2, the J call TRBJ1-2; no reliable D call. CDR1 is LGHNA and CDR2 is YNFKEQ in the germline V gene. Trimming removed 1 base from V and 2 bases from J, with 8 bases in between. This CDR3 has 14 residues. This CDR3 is CASSQGTANYGYTF. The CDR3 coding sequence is TGTGCCAGCAGCCAAGGAACTGCCAACTATGGCTACACCTTC.

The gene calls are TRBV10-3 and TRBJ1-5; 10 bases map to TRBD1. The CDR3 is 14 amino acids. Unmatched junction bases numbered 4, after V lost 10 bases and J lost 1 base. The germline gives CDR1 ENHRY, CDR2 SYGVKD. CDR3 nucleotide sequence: TGTGCCACTGGGACAGGGGTAAGCAATCAGCCCCAGCATTTT. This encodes CATGTGVSNQPQHF.

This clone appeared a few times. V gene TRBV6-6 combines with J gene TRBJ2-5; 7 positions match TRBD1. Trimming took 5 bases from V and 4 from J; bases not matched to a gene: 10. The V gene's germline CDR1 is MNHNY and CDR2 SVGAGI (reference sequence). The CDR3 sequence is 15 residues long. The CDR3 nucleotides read TGTGCCAGCAGTAAGAAGACAGGGCCGTCAGAGACCCAGTACTTC. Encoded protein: CASSKKTGPSETQYF.

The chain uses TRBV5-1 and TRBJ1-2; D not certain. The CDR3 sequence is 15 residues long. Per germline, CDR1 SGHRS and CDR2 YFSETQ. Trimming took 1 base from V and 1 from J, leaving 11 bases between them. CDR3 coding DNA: TGCGCCAGCAGCTTGTGGGCAGGCCTTAACTATGGCTACACCTTC. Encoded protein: CASSLWAGLNYGYTF.

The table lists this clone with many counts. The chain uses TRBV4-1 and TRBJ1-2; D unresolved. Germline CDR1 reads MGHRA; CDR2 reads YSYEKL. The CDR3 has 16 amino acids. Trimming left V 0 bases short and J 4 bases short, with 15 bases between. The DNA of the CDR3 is TGCGCCAGCAGCCAAGATTTTGGTAGGGAGAGCTATGGCTACACCTTC. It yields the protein CASSQDFGRESYGYTF.

The CDR3: CASMTRGLGGYGYTF. CDR3 nucleotide sequence: TGTGCCAGCATGACCCGAGGCCTCGGGGGCTATGGCTACACCTTC. The V and J genes are TRBV27 and TRBJ1-2; a possible D gene is TRBD1 (5 bases). Trimming pared 7 bases from V and 4 bases from J, leaving 19 bases between. Germline loops: CDR1 MNHEY, CDR2 SMNVEV (reference sequence). This CDR3 has 15 residues.

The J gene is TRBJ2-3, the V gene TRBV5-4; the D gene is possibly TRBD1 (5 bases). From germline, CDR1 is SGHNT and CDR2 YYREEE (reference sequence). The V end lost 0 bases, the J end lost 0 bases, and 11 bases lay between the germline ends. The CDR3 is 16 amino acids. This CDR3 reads CASSLGGGSSTDTQYF. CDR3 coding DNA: TGTGCCAGCAGCTTGGGGGGCGGTTCTAGCACAGATACGCAGTATTTT.

CDR3 loop: CASELAGGQETQYF. The CDR3 DNA reads as TGTGCCAGCGAACTAGCGGGGGGCCAAGAGACCCAGTACTTC. The chain recombines TRBV6-6 with TRBJ2-5, with 12 bases that match TRBD2. Germline assignment: CDR1 MNHNY and CDR2 SVGAGI (reference sequence). Trimming removed 8 bases from V and 1 base from J; junction bases left unmatched: 2. The CDR3 length is 14 residues.

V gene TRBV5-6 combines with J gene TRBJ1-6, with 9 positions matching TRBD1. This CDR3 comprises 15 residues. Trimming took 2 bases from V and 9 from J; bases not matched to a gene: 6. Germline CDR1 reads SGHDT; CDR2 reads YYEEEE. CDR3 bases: TGTGCCAGCAGCTTTAGGGACAGGGCGGGTTCACCCCTCCACTTT. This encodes CASSFRDRAGSPLHF.

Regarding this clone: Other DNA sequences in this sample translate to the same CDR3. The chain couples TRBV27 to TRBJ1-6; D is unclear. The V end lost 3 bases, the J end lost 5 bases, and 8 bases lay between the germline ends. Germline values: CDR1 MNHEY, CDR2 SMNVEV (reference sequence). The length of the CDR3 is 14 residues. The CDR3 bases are TGTGCCAGCAGTTTGCGCGAGAATAATTCACCCCTCCACTTT. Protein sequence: CASSLRENNSPLHF.

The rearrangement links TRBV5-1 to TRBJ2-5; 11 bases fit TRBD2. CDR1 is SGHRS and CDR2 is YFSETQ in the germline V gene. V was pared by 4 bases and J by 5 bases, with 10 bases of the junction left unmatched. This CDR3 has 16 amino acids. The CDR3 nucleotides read TGCGCCAGCAGCCGAACCTCTAGCGGGGGGTGGGAGACCCAGTACTTC. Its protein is CASSRTSSGGWETQYF. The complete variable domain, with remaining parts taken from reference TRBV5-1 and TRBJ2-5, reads KAGVTQTPRYLIKTRGQQVTLSCSPISGHRSVSWYQQTPGQGLQFLFEYFSETQRNKGNFPGRFSGRQFSNSRSEMNVSTLELGDSALYLCASSRTSSGGWETQYFGPGTRLLVL.

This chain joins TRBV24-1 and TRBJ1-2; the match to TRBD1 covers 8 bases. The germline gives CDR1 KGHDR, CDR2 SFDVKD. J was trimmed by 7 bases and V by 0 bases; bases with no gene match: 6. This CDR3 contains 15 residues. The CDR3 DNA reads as TGTGCCACCAGTGATTTGCGGACAGGGAAAAGTGGCTACACCTTC. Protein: CATSDLRTGKSGYTF.

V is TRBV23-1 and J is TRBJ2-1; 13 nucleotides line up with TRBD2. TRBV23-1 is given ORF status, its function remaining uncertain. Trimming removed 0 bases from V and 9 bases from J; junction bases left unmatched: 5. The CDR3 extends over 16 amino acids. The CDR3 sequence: CASSQSTSGGPGEQFF. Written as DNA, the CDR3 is TGCGCCAGCAGTCAATCGACTAGCGGGGGGCCGGGTGAGCAGTTCTTC.

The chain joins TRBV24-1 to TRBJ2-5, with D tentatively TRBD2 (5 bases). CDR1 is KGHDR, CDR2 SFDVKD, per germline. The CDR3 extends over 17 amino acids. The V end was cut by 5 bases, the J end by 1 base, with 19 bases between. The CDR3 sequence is CATSGIGGQTFQETQYF. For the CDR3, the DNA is TGTGCCACCAGTGGAATAGGCGGGCAGACGTTCCAAGAGACCCAGTACTTC.

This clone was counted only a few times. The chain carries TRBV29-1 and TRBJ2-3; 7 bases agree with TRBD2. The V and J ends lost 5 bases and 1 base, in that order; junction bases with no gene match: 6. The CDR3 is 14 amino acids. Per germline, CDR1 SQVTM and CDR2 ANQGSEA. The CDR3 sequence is CSVSLRGGTDTQYF. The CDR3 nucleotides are TGCAGCGTTTCCCTACGGGGGGGCACAGATACGCAGTATTTT.

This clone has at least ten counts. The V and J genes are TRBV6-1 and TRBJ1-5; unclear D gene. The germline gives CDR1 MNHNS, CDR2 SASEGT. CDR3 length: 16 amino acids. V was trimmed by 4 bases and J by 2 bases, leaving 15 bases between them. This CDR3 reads CASSALRKTGNQPQHF. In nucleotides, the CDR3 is TGTGCCAGCAGTGCCCTTCGAAAAACGGGCAATCAGCCCCAGCATTTT.

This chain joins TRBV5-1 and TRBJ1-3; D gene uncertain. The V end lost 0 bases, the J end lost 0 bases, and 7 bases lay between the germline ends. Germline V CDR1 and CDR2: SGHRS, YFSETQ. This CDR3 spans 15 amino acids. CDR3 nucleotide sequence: TGCGCCAGCAGCTTGGGAGCCCCCTCTGGAAACACCATATATTTT. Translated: CASSLGAPSGNTIYF.

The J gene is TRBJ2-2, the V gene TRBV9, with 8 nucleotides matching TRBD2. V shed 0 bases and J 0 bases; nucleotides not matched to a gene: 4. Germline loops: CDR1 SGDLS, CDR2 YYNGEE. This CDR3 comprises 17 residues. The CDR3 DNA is TGTGCCAGCAGCGTAGAGGCGGGGGGAGCGAACACCGGGGAGCTGTTTTTT. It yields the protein CASSVEAGGANTGELFF.

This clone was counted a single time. CDR3 sequence reads: CASNPYTNEKLFF. CDR3 coding DNA: TGTGCCAGCAATCCCTACACTAATGAAAAACTGTTTTTT. The chain has TRBV25-1 and TRBJ1-4; D is unclear. Trimming shortened V by 7 bases and J by 2 bases, and 8 bases separated the two germline ends. Germline V CDR1 and CDR2: MGHDK, SYGVNS. This CDR3 is 13 amino acids long.

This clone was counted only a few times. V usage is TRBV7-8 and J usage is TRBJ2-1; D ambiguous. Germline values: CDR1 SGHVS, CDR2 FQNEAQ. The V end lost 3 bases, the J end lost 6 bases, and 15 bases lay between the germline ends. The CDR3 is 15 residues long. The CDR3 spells CASSFRVRLFNEQFF. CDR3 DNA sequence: TGTGCCAGCAGCTTCCGGGTTCGGCTCTTCAATGAGCAGTTCTTC.

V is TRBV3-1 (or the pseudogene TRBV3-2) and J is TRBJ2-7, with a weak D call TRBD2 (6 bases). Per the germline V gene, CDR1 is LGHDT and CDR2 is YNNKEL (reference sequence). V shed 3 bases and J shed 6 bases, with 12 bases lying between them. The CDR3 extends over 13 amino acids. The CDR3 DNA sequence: TGTGCCAGCAGCCACCTGGAGGGGCCCGAGCAGTACTTC. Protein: CASSHLEGPEQYF.

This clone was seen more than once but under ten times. CDR3 residues: CASSLPGQGGGTGELFF. The CDR3 DNA sequence: TGTGCCAGCAGCTTACCGGGACAGGGAGGAGGCACCGGGGAGCTGTTTTTT. This chain uses TRBV7-9 with TRBJ2-2; 9 bases map to TRBD1. J was trimmed by 4 bases and V by 2 bases; bases with no gene match: 8. The germline CDR1 and CDR2 sequences are SEHNR and FQNEAQ (reference sequence). CDR3 size: 17 residues.

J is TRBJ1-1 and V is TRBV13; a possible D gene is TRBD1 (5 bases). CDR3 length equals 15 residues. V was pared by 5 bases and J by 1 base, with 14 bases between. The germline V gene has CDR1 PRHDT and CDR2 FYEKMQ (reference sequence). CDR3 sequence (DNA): TGTGCCAGCAGCCCCGAGGGGACTCAGAACACTGAAGCTTTCTTT. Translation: CASSPEGTQNTEAFF.

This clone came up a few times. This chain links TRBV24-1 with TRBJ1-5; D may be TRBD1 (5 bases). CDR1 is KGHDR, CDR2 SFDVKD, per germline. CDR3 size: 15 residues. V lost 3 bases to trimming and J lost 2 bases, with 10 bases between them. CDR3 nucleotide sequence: TGTGCCACCAGTGATGGGGGGGTTCGCAATCAGCCCCAGCATTTT. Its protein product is CATSDGGVRNQPQHF.

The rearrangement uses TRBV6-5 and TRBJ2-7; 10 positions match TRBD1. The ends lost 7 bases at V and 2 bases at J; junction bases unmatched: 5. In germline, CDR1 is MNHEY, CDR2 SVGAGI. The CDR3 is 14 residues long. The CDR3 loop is CASTAGTGAYEQYF. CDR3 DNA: TGTGCCAGCACTGCCGGGACAGGGGCCTACGAGCAGTACTTC.

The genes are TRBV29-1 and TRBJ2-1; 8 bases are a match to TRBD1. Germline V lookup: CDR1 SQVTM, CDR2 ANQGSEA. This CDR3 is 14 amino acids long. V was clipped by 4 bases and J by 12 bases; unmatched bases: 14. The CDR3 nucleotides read TGCAGCGTTGCCCCCGGGACAGGTCGCGAAGGGCAGTTCTTC. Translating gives CSVAPGTGREGQFF.

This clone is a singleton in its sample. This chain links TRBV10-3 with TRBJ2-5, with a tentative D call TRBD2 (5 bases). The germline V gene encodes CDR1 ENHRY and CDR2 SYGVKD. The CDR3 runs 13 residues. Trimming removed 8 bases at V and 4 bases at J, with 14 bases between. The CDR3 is CAISRASPETQYF. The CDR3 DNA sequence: TGTGCCATCTCCCGTGCTAGCCCAGAGACCCAGTACTTC.